The clone carrying this TCR beta chain has a count of ten or more. Germline CDR1 MDHEN, CDR2 SYDVKM. The germline V and J ends were trimmed by 10 bases and 0 bases, with 18 bases remaining between them. The CDR3 spans 15 residues. The time point here: newly diagnosed GD, antithyroid drugs for less than 3 months. PBMC RNA served as the TCR library source. The sample originates from a study of regulatory T cells in long-lasting Graves disease. Construction of the TCR beta libraries employed iRepertoire HTBI primers in conjunction with Arm-PCR of CDR3 regions. A single record per CDR3 protein comes from TCRdb applying MiXCR to the multiplex PCR reads. The table records 500,000 or so distinct CDR3 sequences, approximately 15% of them present only once. A further study also used this sample, focusing on T cells in Graves' hyperthyroidism and ophthalmopathy.

The material was peripheral blood mononuclear cells (PBMCs), obtained at new diagnosis, from a patient treated with antithyroid drugs. The receptor comes from a woman aged 45-60 years with Graves disease. V is TRBV28 and J is TRBJ1-2, with a possible D match to TRBD1 (5 bases). The DNA for the CDR3 is TGTGCCAACCAGGACAAGTCAGGACCTAACTATGGCTACACCTTC. As protein: CANQDKSGPNYGYTF.